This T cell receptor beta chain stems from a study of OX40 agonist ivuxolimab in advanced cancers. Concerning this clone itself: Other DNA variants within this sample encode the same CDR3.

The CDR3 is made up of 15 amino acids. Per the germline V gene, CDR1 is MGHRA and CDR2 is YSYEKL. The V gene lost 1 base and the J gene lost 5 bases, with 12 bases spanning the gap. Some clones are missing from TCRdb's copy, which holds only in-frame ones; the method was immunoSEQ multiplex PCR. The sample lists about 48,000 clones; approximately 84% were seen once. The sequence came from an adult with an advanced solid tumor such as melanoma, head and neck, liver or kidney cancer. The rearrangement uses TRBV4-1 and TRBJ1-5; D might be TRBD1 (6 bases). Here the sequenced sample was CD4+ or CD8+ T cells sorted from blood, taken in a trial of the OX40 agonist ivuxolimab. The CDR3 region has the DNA TGCGCCAGCAGCCAAGGTCCCAGGGGTGATCAGCCCCAGCATTTT. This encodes CASSQGPRGDQPQHF.